This TCR beta chain appears in the sequencing data of a study of tumor and adjacent non-tumor tissue in lung cancer. This sample's RNA came from whole unsorted tissue. Distant lung tissue was collected more than 3 cm away from the tumor edge. As concerns this clonotype: Just one base apart from a much larger clone, this may be a read error.

The CDR3 runs 16 residues. V was pared by 7 bases and J by 6 bases, with 22 bases between. Three rounds of nested PCR, following a modified ARM-PCR protocol, produced the TCRbeta library. A single record per CDR3 protein comes from TCRdb applying MiXCR to the multiplex PCR reads. The data contain about 100,000 distinct CDR3 sequences, 55% to 65% of them singletons. This sequence was found in a man under 40 with non-small cell lung cancer. Sequenced sample: distant non-tumor lung tissue. The J gene is TRBJ2-1, the V gene TRBV12-3 or TRBV12-4, with D perhaps TRBD1 (5 bases). The CDR3 DNA is TGTGCCAGCAATCCCAGGATTAGGGGATTAGGCAATGAGCAGTTCTTC. Translation gives CASNPRIRGLGNEQFF.